This T cell receptor (beta chain) was identified during a study of T cells in Graves' hyperthyroidism and ophthalmopathy. Turning to the study itself: At the time of initial diagnosis and before any treatment, peripheral blood was collected.

Researchers defined stable Graves' hyperthyroidism as no ophthalmopathy progression within 18 months. Those with hyperthyroidism were 18 to 65 years old, newly diagnosed, and ill for under 2 months. Amplified TCR beta CDR3 regions came from RNA transcripts. The TCR CDR3 first-round RT-PCR relied on the HTBI primer set. TCRdb analysed the multiplex PCR reads with MiXCR anew, one entry per CDR3 protein. The sample holds 300,000 to 400,000 distinct CDR3 sequences, around a fifth seen once. The study's findings and limits: Classification by a 13 V-J model distinguished ophthalmopathy from stable hyperthyroidism.

To note about this clonotype: What it binds is unknown.

Germline values: CDR1 SGHRS, CDR2 YFSETQ. With 0 bases removed from V and 5 bases from J, the gap between germline ends came to 9 bases. The CDR3 consists of 15 residues. The receptor was derived from a woman aged 45-65 years with Graves' hyperthyroidism. V gene TRBV5-1 combines with J gene TRBJ1-6; D ambiguous. The sequencing sample was made of blood. The DNA for the CDR3 is TGCGCCAGCAGCTTGGAAGGGCCGGATAATTCACCCCTCCACTTT. It encodes CASSLEGPDNSPLHF.